This T cell receptor beta chain was identified during a study of blood T cells in healthy people across ages. The V and J ends lost 3 bases and 5 bases respectively, with 13 bases between them. The germline CDR1 and CDR2 sequences are DFQATT and SNEGSKA (reference sequence). The CDR3 loop spans 14 amino acids. Donors gave 8.5 to 10 milliliters of peripheral blood apiece. A word on this clonotype: Its specificity is unknown.

For the second PCR, which ran for about 7 to 11 cycles, a sample-barcoded 5' primer and a J-beta primer mix were used. TCRdb passed the 5' RACE reads through MiXCR, listing each CDR3 protein once. The sample contains just under 900,000 distinct CDR3 sequences, more than 25% of which appear only once. Overall study findings and caveats: With donor CMV status unknown, expanded clonotype changes were possibly confounded.

The chain uses TRBV20-1 and TRBJ1-4, with unresolved D. The sample taken for sequencing was blood. This clonotype was obtained from a woman of 80 years or more in good health. The CDR3 spells CSARRMAPNEKLFF. The CDR3 region has the DNA TGCAGTGCTAGGCGTATGGCCCCCAATGAAAAACTGTTTTTT.